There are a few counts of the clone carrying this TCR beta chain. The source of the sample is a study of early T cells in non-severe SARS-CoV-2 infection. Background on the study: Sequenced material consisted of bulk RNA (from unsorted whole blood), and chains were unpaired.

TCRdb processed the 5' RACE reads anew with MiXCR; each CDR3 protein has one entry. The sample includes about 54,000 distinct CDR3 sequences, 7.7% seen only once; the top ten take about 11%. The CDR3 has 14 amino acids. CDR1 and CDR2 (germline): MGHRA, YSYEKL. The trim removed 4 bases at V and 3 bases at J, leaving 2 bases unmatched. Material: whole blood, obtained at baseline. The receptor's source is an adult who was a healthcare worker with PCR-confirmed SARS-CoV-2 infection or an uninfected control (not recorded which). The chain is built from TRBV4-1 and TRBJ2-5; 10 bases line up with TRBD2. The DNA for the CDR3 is TGCGCCAGCAGCCGGCTAGCGGGGGAAGAGACCCAGTACTTC. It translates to CASSRLAGEETQYF.